This passage covers 30 T cell receptor beta chains from one sample sequenced in a study of T cell responses to AZD1222 COVID-19 vaccine. Clones were read by immunoSEQ multiplex PCR, and TCRdb kept only the in-frame ones, dropping some. The table includes 100,000 to 150,000 clones, approximately 90% detected once. The sequenced sample was peripheral blood, obtained on day 0 of AZD1222 vaccination. Receptors originate from an adult in good health.

The V call is TRBV5-6, the J call TRBJ2-1; 9 bases fit TRBD2. Germline V CDR1 and CDR2: SGHDT, YYEEEE. With 0 bases clipped from V and 8 bases from J, the junction kept 12 bases outside the gene matches. This CDR3 is built from 17 residues. Written as DNA, the CDR3 is TGTGCCAGCAGCTTGGGGACGGCGGGAGGGCCTCGTTATGAGCAGTTCTTC. It yields the protein CASSLGTAGGPRYEQFF.

With respect to this clone: The junction differs from germline at one of its ends, possibly a read error. The V call is TRBV30, the J call TRBJ1-2, with D uncertain. The germline gives CDR1 GTSNPN, CDR2 SVGIG (reference sequence). This CDR3 comprises 12 residues. Here the CDR3 DNA reads TGTGCCTGGAGTGTGGGAACGGGGTTAACCTCCTTC. It specifies CAWSVGTGLTSF.

The genes are TRBV6-5 and TRBJ2-4; the D gene is possibly TRBD2 (6 bases). The V end lost 6 bases, the J end lost 3 bases, and 9 bases lay between the germline ends. The CDR3 spans 13 residues. Germline assignment: CDR1 MNHEY and CDR2 SVGAGI. CDR3 DNA sequence: TGTGCCAGCAGCGGACTAAACAAAAACATTCAGTACTTC. Translation gives CASSGLNKNIQYF.

The V and J genes are TRBV2 and TRBJ1-5; possibly TRBD1 for D (5 bases). This CDR3 has 16 residues. With 6 bases removed from V and 9 bases from J, the gap between germline ends came to 24 bases. Per the germline V gene, CDR1 is SNHLY and CDR2 is FYNNEI. The CDR3 bases are TGTGCCAGCAGACGGGGGATCGTGGAGGCGTTCGGGCCCCAGCATTTT. Translation: CASRRGIVEAFGPQHF.

In nucleotides, the CDR3 is TGCGCCAGCAGCCATTTCAGGGGTGAAGCTTTCTTT. Translation gives CASSHFRGEAFF. The chain carries TRBV4-3 and TRBJ1-1, with D tentatively TRBD1 (6 bases). CDR1 is LGHNA and CDR2 is YSLEER in the germline V gene. The ends were cut back, 3 bases at V and 7 bases at J, with 9 bases in the middle. CDR3 size: 12 residues.

The chain has TRBV19 and TRBJ2-3; D tentatively fits TRBD1 or TRBD2 (5 bases each). Germline loops: CDR1 LNHDA, CDR2 SQIVND (reference sequence). This CDR3 is 14 amino acids long. Trimming removed 5 bases from V and 3 bases from J, with 12 bases in between. CDR3 residues: CASSSGPETDTQYF. Here the CDR3 DNA reads TGTGCCAGTAGTTCGGGACCAGAAACAGATACGCAGTATTTT.

The chain recombines TRBV30 with TRBJ1-2; TRBD1 agrees at 10 bases. Germline CDR1 GTSNPN, CDR2 SVGIG (reference sequence). The length of the CDR3 is 15 residues. V was clipped by 2 bases and J by 4 bases; unmatched bases: 7. The CDR3, as DNA: TGTGCCTGGAGTTTGATGACAGGGGGCACCTATGGCTACACCTTC. Its protein is CAWSLMTGGTYGYTF. The whole variable domain, remainder taken from reference TRBV30 and TRBJ1-2, is SQTIHQWPATLVQPVGSPLSLECTVEGTSNPNLYWYRQAAGRGLQLLFYSVGIGQISSEVPQNLSASRPQDRQFILSSKKLLLSDSGFYLCAWSLMTGGTYGYTFGSGTRLTVV.

The chain links TRBV5-5 to TRBJ1-4, with TRBD1 identical over 9 bases. Trimming at V came to 0 bases and at J to 8 bases, leaving 8 bases not matched to a gene. Germline loops: CDR1 SGHKS, CDR2 YYEKEE (reference sequence). The CDR3 has 16 amino acids. The CDR3 region has the DNA TGTGCCAGCAGCTTGGGACAGGGGGAGAGAAGGGAAAAACTGTTTTTT. This translates into CASSLGQGERREKLFF.

This chain uses TRBV6-1 with TRBJ1-2; unclear D gene. Deletions cut 1 base from V and 7 bases from J, with 19 bases between. The CDR3 loop spans 16 amino acids. Looked up from germline, CDR1 is MNHNS and CDR2 is SASEGT. CDR3 protein: CASSEGLSWGMGGYTF. In DNA form, the CDR3 reads TGTGCCAGCAGTGAAGGTCTGAGCTGGGGAATGGGTGGCTACACCTTC.

The V gene is TRBV12-3 or TRBV12-4, the J gene TRBJ1-1; D not resolved. The CDR3 has 13 residues. V was trimmed by 6 bases and J by 2 bases, leaving 10 bases between them. The CDR3 DNA follows: TGTGCCAGCAGCGAAAACCAAAACACTGAAGCTTTCTTT. Translated, it gives CASSENQNTEAFF.

The V gene is TRBV6-6, the J gene TRBJ1-1, with D possibly TRBD1 on 5 matching bases. Per the germline V gene, CDR1 is MNHNY and CDR2 is SVGAGI (reference sequence). CDR3 size: 14 residues. Trimming shortened V by 4 bases and J by 0 bases, and 9 bases separated the two germline ends. The CDR3 nucleotides are TGTGCCAGCAGTTCGCTACAGGTGAACACTGAAGCTTTCTTT. It specifies CASSSLQVNTEAFF.

The J gene is TRBJ1-1, the V gene TRBV19; possibly TRBD1 for D (5 bases). The CDR3 length is 17 residues. Germline V gene lookup returns CDR1 LNHDA and CDR2 SQIVND (reference sequence). V was trimmed by 5 bases and J by 0 bases, leaving 19 bases between them. In DNA form, the CDR3 reads TGTGCCAGTAGTCGACAGCCGCTAATAAATGTGAACACTGAAGCTTTCTTT. Its protein product is CASSRQPLINVNTEAFF.

CDR3 coding DNA: TGTGCCAGCAGCTTATCCCGGGACAGGGGCACCGGGGAGCTGTTTTTT. As protein: CASSLSRDRGTGELFF. The rearrangement joins TRBV5-4 to TRBJ2-2, with 10 bases fitting TRBD1. From germline, CDR1 is SGHNT and CDR2 YYREEE (reference sequence). This CDR3 region has 16 residues. V lost 2 bases, J lost 4 bases, and 5 bases stayed unmatched.

The chain carries TRBV10-3 and TRBJ2-7; either TRBD1 or TRBD2 may fit D (5 bases each). Germline-derived CDR1 and CDR2 are ENHRY and SYGVKD. Trimming took 6 bases from V and 2 from J, leaving 11 bases between them. This CDR3 spans 13 amino acids. The CDR3 sequence is CAIRAQGPYEQYF. CDR3 sequence (DNA): TGTGCCATCAGGGCTCAGGGACCCTACGAGCAGTACTTC.

The table lists this clone with a few counts. CDR3 DNA: TGTGCCAGCAGTTTAGCGGGATGGGTCACTGAAGCTTTCTTT. Its translation is CASSLAGWVTEAFF. This rearrangement joins TRBV27 to TRBJ1-1; D unresolved. The CDR3 spans 14 residues. The germline V gene encodes CDR1 MNHEY and CDR2 SMNVEV (reference sequence). The V and J ends lost 2 bases and 4 bases respectively, with 11 bases between them.

The table lists this clone with a few counts. The J gene is TRBJ1-6, the V gene TRBV11-2; 9 bases are shared with TRBD1. V dropped 5 bases and J dropped 9; count of bases not matched to a gene: 8. Germline V lookup: CDR1 SGHAT, CDR2 FQNNGV. There are 15 residues in the CDR3. Here the CDR3 reads CASSTRQGEGSPLHF. The DNA of the CDR3 is TGTGCCAGCAGCACTCGACAGGGGGAGGGTTCACCCCTCCACTTT.

The chain combines TRBV25-1 with TRBJ2-3; D possibly corresponds to TRBD2 (5 bases). The ends were cut back, 4 bases at V and 5 bases at J, with 13 bases in the middle. Per germline, CDR1 MGHDK and CDR2 SYGVNS. The CDR3 covers 14 residues. CDR3: CASSGREFIDTQYF. The CDR3 DNA reads TGTGCCAGCAGTGGTAGGGAGTTTATAGATACGCAGTATTTT.

The rearrangement uses TRBV18 and TRBJ1-1; TRBD1 is a possible D gene (6 bases). Germline loops: CDR1 KGHSH, CDR2 LQKENI. The V end was cut by 3 bases, the J end by 3 bases, with 14 bases between. The CDR3 is 15 amino acids. CDR3 region: CASSPSTGVDTEAFF. Here the CDR3 DNA reads TGTGCCAGCTCACCCTCGACAGGAGTTGACACTGAAGCTTTCTTT. Complete variable domain (other parts from reference TRBV18 and TRBJ1-1): NAGVMQNPRHLVRRRGQEARLRCSPMKGHSHVYWYRQLPEEGLKFMVYLQKENIIDESGMPKERFSAEFPKEGPSILRIQQVVRGDSAAYFCASSPSTGVDTEAFFGQGTRLTVV.

This clone was observed once. V usage is TRBV7-2 and J usage is TRBJ2-3; 13 bases map to TRBD2. V lost 5 bases and J lost 6; bases outside the gene matches: 11. Germline V gene sequence: CDR1 SGHTA, CDR2 FQGNSA. This CDR3 contains 17 residues. DNA for the CDR3: TGTGCCAGCAGCACTCGACTAGCGGGAGGAGGGAGGGATACGCAGTATTTT. Its protein product is CASSTRLAGGGRDTQYF.

V is TRBV7-9 and J is TRBJ2-3; D may match TRBD1 or TRBD2 (5 bases each). V was clipped by 0 bases and J by 8 bases, with 12 bases between them. The length of the CDR3 is 14 residues. CDR1 is SEHNR and CDR2 is FQNEAQ in the germline V gene (reference sequence). The CDR3 region has the DNA TGTGCCAGCAGCTTAGCCAGGGACGACGCTACGCAGTATTTT. Amino acid sequence: CASSLARDDATQYF.

The V gene is TRBV19, the J gene TRBJ2-4; D possibly corresponds to TRBD1 (5 bases). The CDR3 totals 13 residues. The germline V and J ends were trimmed by 9 bases and 8 bases, with 17 bases remaining between them. Germline lookup yields CDR1 LNHDA and CDR2 SQIVND (reference sequence). The CDR3 protein is CASPKGKADIQYF. The CDR3 DNA reads TGTGCCAGCCCGAAGGGGAAGGCGGACATTCAGTACTTC.

The chain uses TRBV7-2 and TRBJ1-1, with D perhaps matching TRBD1 (6 bases). Germline V gives CDR1 SGHTA, CDR2 FQGNSA. The CDR3 extends over 13 amino acids. The germline V and J ends were trimmed by 2 bases and 7 bases, with 11 bases remaining between them. The CDR3: CASSLRAGDEAFF. The CDR3 DNA is TGTGCCAGCAGCTTACGGGCAGGGGATGAAGCTTTCTTT.

The V gene is TRBV15, the J gene TRBJ1-5; D gene ambiguous. This CDR3 spans 15 amino acids. The germline V gene has CDR1 LNHNV and CDR2 YYDKDF (reference sequence). Between the trimmed V and J ends, which lost 0 bases and 7 bases, there was a span of 13 bases. In DNA form, the CDR3 reads TGTGCCACCAGCAGAGATAAAGGGTACGGACAGCCCCAGCATTTT. Translated: CATSRDKGYGQPQHF. The full variable domain, its missing parts supplied by reference TRBV15 and TRBJ1-5, is DAMVIQNPRYQVTQFGKPVTLSCSQTLNHNVMYWYQQKSSQAPKLLFHYYDKDFNNEADTPDNFQSRRPNTSFCFLDIRSPGLGDTAMYLCATSRDKGYGQPQHFGDGTRLSIL.

The chain recombines TRBV6-1 with TRBJ1-6; the D is unclear. Trimming cost V 1 base and J 10 bases, with 23 bases left between them. The germline V gene encodes CDR1 MNHNS and CDR2 SASEGT. This CDR3 is built from 18 residues. CDR3 region: CASSEGLPIRRRGSPLHF. CDR3 coding DNA: TGTGCCAGCAGTGAAGGGCTCCCAATTCGGAGACGGGGATCACCCCTCCACTTT.

The V and J genes are TRBV19 and TRBJ1-6; maybe TRBD1 (5 bases). Germline CDR1 is LNHDA and CDR2 is SQIVND (reference sequence). The CDR3 covers 16 residues. V lost 3 bases to trimming and J lost 4 bases, with 13 bases between them. The CDR3 reads CASSISPGRYNSPLHF. Here the CDR3 DNA reads TGTGCCAGTAGTATTAGTCCGGGACGTTATAATTCACCCCTCCACTTT.

This chain uses TRBV18 with TRBJ1-1; possibly TRBD1 for D (6 bases). Trimming removed 2 bases at V and 1 base at J, with 14 bases between. From germline, CDR1 is KGHSH and CDR2 LQKENI. CDR3 length equals 16 residues. CDR3 loop: CASSPYRQAGNTEAFF. The CDR3 nucleotides are TGTGCCAGCTCACCATATAGACAGGCTGGGAACACTGAAGCTTTCTTT.

The rearrangement links TRBV9 to TRBJ1-1, with D perhaps TRBD1 (6 bases). The germline CDR1 and CDR2 sequences are SGDLS and YYNGEE. The CDR3 contains 19 residues. The germline V and J ends were trimmed by 3 bases and 2 bases, with 26 bases remaining between them. The CDR3 region is CASSGEAGWIGGANTEAFF. The CDR3 DNA follows: TGTGCCAGCAGCGGAGAGGCCGGGTGGATCGGGGGCGCCAACACTGAAGCTTTCTTT.

This chain uses TRBV7-9 with TRBJ2-1, with TRBD2 identical over 8 bases. This CDR3 has 19 amino acids. V lost 5 bases, J lost 1 base, and 16 bases stayed unmatched. The germline V gene has CDR1 SEHNR and CDR2 FQNEAQ (reference sequence). The CDR3 DNA reads TGTGCCAGCAGCCCCGCGTGGCGGGAGGTAGTAGAGTCCTACAATGAGCAGTTCTTC. This codes for CASSPAWREVVESYNEQFF.

The V gene is TRBV15, the J gene TRBJ1-2; TRBD1 is a possible D gene (6 bases). The CDR3 has 15 residues. V was clipped by 1 base and J by 2 bases, with 11 bases between them. Germline assignment: CDR1 LNHNV and CDR2 YYDKDF (reference sequence). CDR3 loop: CATSRGPGENYGYTF. CDR3 sequence (DNA): TGTGCCACCAGCAGAGGTCCAGGGGAGAACTATGGCTACACCTTC.

The rearrangement links TRBV21-1 to TRBJ2-7; TRBD1, the table's D call, lacks a check against the DNA. TRBV21-1 is recorded as a pseudogene. The length of the CDR3 is 14 residues. The CDR3 DNA reads as TGTGCCAGCAGTGGGGAACCAGGGGCTATCGAGCAGTACTTC. This sequence encodes CASSGEPGAIEQYF.